The 31 T cell receptor beta chains listed next were all sequenced from one sample in a study of CD8 T cells in Susac syndrome. RNA was extracted with the RNeasy kit, and a quantity of about 0.45 to 1 ug was reverse transcribed using random hexamers. TCRdb passed the immunoSEQ multiplex PCR reads through MiXCR, listing each CDR3 protein once. Of hundreds of thousands of distinct CDR3 sequences in the sample, approximately 85% were seen once. The sample taken for sequencing was CD8+ T cells from PBMCs. Receptors originate from a human donor with multiple sclerosis.

This sequence joins TRBV20-1 and TRBJ2-7; tentative D call: TRBD1 (6 bases). The germline CDR1 and CDR2 sequences are DFQATT and SNEGSKA (reference sequence). The germline V and J ends were trimmed by 3 bases and 0 bases, with 15 bases remaining between them. The CDR3 totals 15 residues. CDR3 protein: CSARLDRSDSYEQYF. The DNA of the CDR3 is TGCAGTGCTAGGCTAGACAGGTCGGACTCCTACGAGCAGTACTTC.

This clonotype was observed a few times. The CDR3 DNA reads as TGTGCCAGCTCGCCCGGGGGGACTGGAAACACCATATATTTT. Translating gives CASSPGGTGNTIYF. V gene TRBV6-1 combines with J gene TRBJ1-3, with D possibly TRBD1 on 5 matching bases. The length of the CDR3 is 14 residues. Looked up from germline, CDR1 is MNHNS and CDR2 is SASEGT. Trimming stripped 8 bases from V and 2 bases from J, with 13 bases between.

V gene TRBV7-8 combines with J gene TRBJ1-5; 9 bases line up with TRBD1. Germline V gives CDR1 SGHVS, CDR2 FQNEAQ. This CDR3 is 17 amino acids long. The ends lost 2 bases at V and 5 bases at J; junction bases unmatched: 10. CDR3 bases: TGTGCCAGCAGCTTATCCCCCGGGACAGGGTCCTATCAGCCCCAGCATTTT. Translation gives CASSLSPGTGSYQPQHF.

The chain is built from TRBV5-6 and TRBJ2-7; D unresolved. This CDR3 spans 14 amino acids. Trimming removed 4 bases at V and 3 bases at J, with 14 bases between. Germline CDR1 SGHDT, CDR2 YYEEEE. The CDR3 reads CASSLDGRYYEQYF. The CDR3, as DNA: TGTGCCAGCAGCCTCGACGGACGATACTACGAGCAGTACTTC. Drawing the rest from reference TRBV5-6 and TRBJ2-7, the complete variable domain is DAGVTQSPTHLIKTRGQQVTLRCSPKSGHDTVSWYQQALGQGPQFIFQYYEEEERQRGNFPDRFSGHQFPNYSSELNVNALLLGDSALYLCASSLDGRYYEQYFGPGTRLTVT.

V is TRBV27 and J is TRBJ1-4, with 7 bases identical to TRBD1. This CDR3 has 14 residues. J gave up 7 bases and V 5 bases, and 7 bases lay outside the gene matches. Germline assignment: CDR1 MNHEY and CDR2 SMNVEV (reference sequence). The CDR3 reads CASSRTGRGEKLFF. DNA for the CDR3: TGTGCCAGCAGTCGGACAGGTCGCGGTGAAAAACTGTTTTTT.

This chain connects TRBV5-5 to TRBJ1-2, with D perhaps TRBD1 (5 bases). The germline V gene has CDR1 SGHKS and CDR2 YYEKEE (reference sequence). Trimming pared 0 bases from V and 3 bases from J, leaving 15 bases between. The CDR3 covers 16 residues. The CDR3 spells CASSLALGQGDYGYTF. The CDR3 DNA follows: TGTGCCAGCAGCTTGGCCCTAGGCCAGGGAGACTATGGCTACACCTTC. The entire variable domain, with the rest obtained from reference TRBV5-5 and TRBJ1-2, is as follows: DAGVTQSPTHLIKTRGQQVTLRCSPISGHKSVSWYQQVLGQGPQFIFQYYEKEERGRGNFPDRFSARQFPNYSSELNVNALLLGDSALYLCASSLALGQGDYGYTFGSGTRLTVV.

This chain connects TRBV27 to TRBJ1-5; no clear D gene. This CDR3 is 14 amino acids long. Trimming left V 8 bases short and J 7 bases short, with 18 bases between. CDR1 is MNHEY, CDR2 SMNVEV, per germline (reference sequence). The CDR3 nucleotides read TGTGCCAGCCGCCCATTAGGAGAGCGGCAGCCCCAGCATTTT. This translates into CASRPLGERQPQHF.

The J gene is TRBJ1-2, the V gene TRBV7-9; 8 nucleotides line up with TRBD1. Germline CDR1 is SEHNR and CDR2 is FQNEAQ (reference sequence). The trim removed 5 bases at V and 3 bases at J, leaving 5 bases unmatched. The CDR3 is 14 amino acids. This chain's CDR3 is CASSMTGVDYGYTF. DNA for the CDR3: TGTGCCAGCAGCATGACAGGGGTTGACTATGGCTACACCTTC.

CDR3 in DNA: TGCGCCAGCAGCTCACCTGCCGACACAACCGGGACAGGGGGGCGAGCCAAAAACATTCAGTACTTC. Its protein product is CASSSPADTTGTGGRAKNIQYF. The chain employs TRBV4-1 and TRBJ2-4, with 11 bases lining up with TRBD1. CDR3 size: 22 residues. The V segment lost 5 bases and the J segment 0 bases; nucleotides outside the gene matches: 21. Germline assignment: CDR1 MGHRA and CDR2 YSYEKL.

The CDR3 protein is CASSSSGAMNTEAFF. In DNA form, the CDR3 reads TGCGCCAGCAGCTCGTCGGGAGCAATGAACACTGAAGCTTTCTTT. The J gene is TRBJ1-1, the V gene TRBV5-1, with D hard to call. Germline V gene data show CDR1 as SGHRS and CDR2 as YFSETQ. The CDR3 loop spans 15 amino acids. V was trimmed by 3 bases and J by 0 bases, leaving 12 bases between them.

This chain uses TRBV7-9 with TRBJ1-2, with 8 bases matching TRBD1. CDR1 is SEHNR and CDR2 is FQNEAQ in the germline V gene (reference sequence). This CDR3 contains 14 residues. V gave up 5 bases and J gave up 3 bases; unmatched junction bases: 5. In nucleotides, the CDR3 is TGTGCCAGCAGCCTTTTGGACAGGGACTATGGCTACACCTTC. Translated: CASSLLDRDYGYTF. Variable domain in full (rest from reference TRBV7-9 and TRBJ1-2): DTGVSQNPRHKITKRGQNVTFRCDPISEHNRLYWYRQTLGQGPEFLTYFQNEAQLEKSRLLSDRFSAERPKGSFSTLEIQRTEQGDSAMYLCASSLLDRDYGYTFGSGTRLTVV.

The chain couples TRBV29-1 to TRBJ2-2; TRBD1 might be the D (7 bases). Germline V gene lookup returns CDR1 SQVTM and CDR2 ANQGSEA. Trimming removed 5 bases from V and 3 bases from J, with 13 bases in between. The CDR3 covers 14 residues. The CDR3 region has the DNA TGCAGCGTTCGCGGGGACAGAGACACCGGGGAGCTGTTTTTT. It codes for CSVRGDRDTGELFF.

This chain connects TRBV9 to TRBJ2-6, with D uncertain. With 2 bases removed from V and 0 bases from J, the gap between germline ends came to 9 bases. This CDR3 region has 16 residues. Germline loops: CDR1 SGDLS, CDR2 YYNGEE. CDR3 region: CASSVDAGSGANVLTF. The CDR3 nucleotides read TGTGCCAGCAGCGTGGACGCAGGCTCTGGGGCCAACGTCCTGACTTTC.

This rearrangement joins TRBV4-1 to TRBJ2-7; 9 bases fit TRBD2. Unmatched junction bases numbered 9, after V lost 4 bases and J lost 5 bases. Germline V gene sequence: CDR1 MGHRA, CDR2 YSYEKL. This CDR3 has 15 residues. The CDR3 loop is CASSPGREGYNEQYF. The CDR3 DNA reads TGCGCCAGCAGCCCGGGGCGGGAGGGCTACAACGAGCAGTACTTC.

The genes are TRBV7-9 and TRBJ1-3; possible D gene TRBD1, 5 bases. The CDR3 sequence is 15 residues long. Germline loops: CDR1 SEHNR, CDR2 FQNEAQ (reference sequence). V dropped 5 bases and J dropped 0 bases, with 11 bases sitting between them. This CDR3 reads CASSHGGDSGNTIYF. CDR3 nucleotide sequence: TGTGCCAGCAGCCATGGGGGAGACTCTGGAAACACCATATATTTT.

The chain combines TRBV6-1 with TRBJ1-2, with D unresolved. V was cut by 3 bases and J by 6 bases, with 11 bases left in between. From germline, CDR1 is MNHNS and CDR2 SASEGT. This CDR3 comprises 13 residues. In DNA, the CDR3 is TGTGCCAGCAGTGATACAAGCTACCATGGCTACACCTTC. It is translated as CASSDTSYHGYTF.

This rearrangement joins TRBV7-9 to TRBJ2-1; D is unclear. Trimming pared 11 bases from V and 5 bases from J, leaving 10 bases between. This CDR3 contains 11 residues. Germline V gene sequence: CDR1 SEHNR, CDR2 FQNEAQ (reference sequence). DNA for the CDR3: TGTGCCCTGCCCGGTAACAATGAGCAGTTCTTC. It encodes CALPGNNEQFF.

The chain uses TRBV19 and TRBJ1-2, with a weak D call TRBD1 (6 bases). This CDR3 contains 15 residues. V was clipped by 3 bases and J by 3 bases, with 14 bases between them. Germline CDR1 reads LNHDA; CDR2 reads SQIVND (reference sequence). CDR3 sequence reads: CASSIWGGEDYGYTF. CDR3 DNA sequence: TGTGCCAGTAGTATTTGGGGGGGCGAAGACTATGGCTACACCTTC.

The chain has TRBV6-6 and TRBJ2-1; TRBD2 is a possible D gene (7 bases). V was clipped by 5 bases and J by 0 bases, with 14 bases between them. Germline CDR1 and CDR2: MNHNY and SVGAGI (reference sequence). This CDR3 contains 16 residues. The CDR3 nucleotides are TGTGCCAGCAGTACCAGGGGCGGGGGCTCCTACAATGAGCAGTTCTTC. It is translated as CASSTRGGGSYNEQFF.

This clonotype was counted a few times. V is TRBV28 and J is TRBJ2-1; 7 bases agree with TRBD1. This CDR3 has 15 amino acids. The junction had 8 bases not matched to a gene; V was cut back by 6 bases and J by 3 bases. CDR1 is MDHEN and CDR2 is SYDVKM in the germline V gene. The CDR3 reads CASSVRDSNYNEQFF. The CDR3 region has the DNA TGTGCCAGCAGCGTCCGGGACAGCAACTACAATGAGCAGTTCTTC. The variable domain in full, with the rest retrieved from reference TRBV28 and TRBJ2-1, is DVKVTQSSRYLVKRTGEKVFLECVQDMDHENMFWYRQDPGLGLRLIYFSYDVKMKEKGDIPEGYSVSREKKERFSLILESASTNQTSMYLCASSVRDSNYNEQFFGPGTRLTVL.

This clonotype has a handful of counts. V is TRBV4-2 and J is TRBJ2-7; TRBD2 matches 9 bases. This CDR3 contains 14 residues. The junction had 5 bases not matched to a gene; V was cut back by 6 bases and J by 2 bases. Germline assignment: CDR1 LGHNA and CDR2 YNFKEQ. CDR3 in amino acids: CASRSSGETYEQYF. The DNA of the CDR3 is TGTGCCAGCAGATCTAGCGGGGAGACCTACGAGCAGTACTTC.

This rearrangement joins TRBV30 to TRBJ2-7, with D perhaps being TRBD1 or TRBD2 (5 bases each). V lost 1 base, J lost 2 bases, and 9 bases lay in between. The CDR3 extends over 13 amino acids. Looked up from germline, CDR1 is GTSNPN and CDR2 is SVGIG (reference sequence). In DNA form, the CDR3 reads TGTGCCTGGAGTGGGGACGTTACCTACGAGCAGTACTTC. It is translated as CAWSGDVTYEQYF. Supplemented by reference TRBV30 and TRBJ2-7, the full variable domain reads SQTIHQWPATLVQPVGSPLSLECTVEGTSNPNLYWYRQAAGRGLQLLFYSVGIGQISSEVPQNLSASRPQDRQFILSSKKLLLSDSGFYLCAWSGDVTYEQYFGPGTRLTVT.

The chain carries TRBV18 and TRBJ2-3; the match to TRBD2 covers 14 bases. Germline V CDR1 and CDR2: KGHSH, LQKENI. Unmatched junction bases numbered 14, after V lost 0 bases and J lost 6 bases. CDR3 length equals 20 residues. CDR3 DNA: TGTGCCAGCTCACCACCGGGCACGGCCGGGACTAGCGGGAGCCGGGATACGCAGTATTTT. Amino acids: CASSPPGTAGTSGSRDTQYF.

The V gene is TRBV20-1, the J gene TRBJ1-2, with D possibly being TRBD1 (6 bases). Trimming stripped 0 bases from V and 7 bases from J, with 9 bases between. Germline CDR1 is DFQATT and CDR2 is SNEGSKA (reference sequence). The CDR3 sequence is 12 residues long. The CDR3 region has the DNA TGCAGTGCTAGAGAACAGGGAGGTGGCTACACCTTC. Its protein product is CSAREQGGGYTF.

This clonotype was seen a few times. The chain joins TRBV19 to TRBJ1-2; D call uncertain. CDR3 length: 14 amino acids. Per the germline V gene, CDR1 is LNHDA and CDR2 is SQIVND (reference sequence). V was clipped by 5 bases and J by 2 bases, with 12 bases between them. As DNA, the CDR3 is TGTGCCAGTAGTCCACGGACCGAGAACTATGGCTACACCTTC. The encoded protein is CASSPRTENYGYTF.

This clonotype came up a few times. V is TRBV4-2 and J is TRBJ2-4, with TRBD1 matching over 7 bases. Germline V gene lookup returns CDR1 LGHNA and CDR2 YNFKEQ. With 0 bases clipped from V and 6 bases from J, the junction kept 5 bases outside the gene matches. The CDR3 contains 15 residues. The CDR3 sequence is CASSQDGDRVNIQYF. For the CDR3, the DNA is TGTGCCAGCAGCCAAGATGGGGACAGAGTAAACATTCAGTACTTC.

This clonotype was counted a single time. The genes are TRBV4-1 and TRBJ2-7, with D unresolved. Germline V gives CDR1 MGHRA, CDR2 YSYEKL. The CDR3 has 15 amino acids. Trimming pared 2 bases from V and 0 bases from J, leaving 11 bases between. CDR3 amino acids: CASSQLRKASYEQYF. The CDR3, as DNA: TGCGCCAGCAGCCAACTCCGCAAGGCCTCCTACGAGCAGTACTTC.

The table lists this clonotype with a count of one. The V gene is TRBV28, the J gene TRBJ2-7; 7 bases line up with TRBD1. Germline loops: CDR1 MDHEN, CDR2 SYDVKM. The ends lost 5 bases at V and 6 bases at J; junction bases unmatched: 16. This CDR3 is built from 16 residues. This CDR3 is CASSPPGQSPLGEQYF. CDR3 coding DNA: TGTGCCAGCAGTCCGCCGGGACAGTCTCCCCTAGGCGAGCAGTACTTC.

This rearrangement joins TRBV28 to TRBJ2-1; 7 bases fit TRBD2. This CDR3 has 13 amino acids. In germline, CDR1 is MDHEN, CDR2 SYDVKM. The V and J ends lost 3 bases and 9 bases, in that order; junction bases with no gene match: 5. CDR3 loop: CASSFGSGTEQFF. Written as DNA, the CDR3 is TGTGCCAGCAGTTTCGGGAGCGGGACTGAGCAGTTCTTC.

The chain carries TRBV4-1 and TRBJ2-1; the match to TRBD2 covers 7 bases. Germline trimming cut 2 bases from V and 4 bases from J; bases unmatched to any gene: 17. CDR3 length: 19 amino acids. The V gene's germline CDR1 is MGHRA and CDR2 YSYEKL. The CDR3 region has the DNA TGCGCCAGCAGCCAACCGGGCGGTGTCGGGGGGAACCCTTACAATGAGCAGTTCTTC. It codes for CASSQPGGVGGNPYNEQFF.

V and J are TRBV11-1 and TRBJ1-1; 8 nucleotides line up with TRBD1. V was pared by 1 base and J by 0 bases, with 16 bases of the junction left unmatched. Germline V lookup: CDR1 SGHAT, CDR2 FQDESV (reference sequence). This CDR3 contains 20 residues. CDR3 amino acids: CASSLERGRGPEGMNTEAFF. The CDR3 coding sequence is TGTGCCAGCAGCTTAGAACGCGGCAGGGGGCCCGAAGGCATGAACACTGAAGCTTTCTTT.